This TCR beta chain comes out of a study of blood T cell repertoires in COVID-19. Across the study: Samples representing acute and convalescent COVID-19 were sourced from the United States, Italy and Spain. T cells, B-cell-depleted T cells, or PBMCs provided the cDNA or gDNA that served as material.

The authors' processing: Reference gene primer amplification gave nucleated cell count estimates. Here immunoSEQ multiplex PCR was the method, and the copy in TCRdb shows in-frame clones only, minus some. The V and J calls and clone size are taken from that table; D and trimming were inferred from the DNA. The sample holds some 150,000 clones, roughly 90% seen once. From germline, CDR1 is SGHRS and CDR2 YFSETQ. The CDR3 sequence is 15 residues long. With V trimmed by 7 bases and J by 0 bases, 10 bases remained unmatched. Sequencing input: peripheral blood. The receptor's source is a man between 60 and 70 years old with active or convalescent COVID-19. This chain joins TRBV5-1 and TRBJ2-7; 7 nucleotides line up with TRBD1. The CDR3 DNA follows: TGCGCCAGCGCTAGGGACAGCCCGATCTCCTACGAGCAGTACTTC. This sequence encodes CASARDSPISYEQYF.